The sequence of this T cell receptor beta chain was determined in a study of molecular identifiers for immune sequencing clone quantification (dated by TCRdb to the late 2010s). The study in broad terms: For a replicate experiment, the RNA from either roughly 18,000 or 92,000 naive CD8 T cells was divided into five aliquots, and four of those aliquots went on to sequencing. This methods study used CD8 T cells to benchmark TCR RNA copy counting and molecular-identifier clustering-based TCR repertoire sequencing (MIDCIRS). General study outcomes and caveats: Naive libraries contained spiked-in Jurkat TCR RNA (roughly ten copies' worth), which is not part of the donor repertoire. Highly expanded clone sizes could be underestimated if identical TCR molecules share a barcode. Spiked-in Jurkat TCR RNA equal to a single cell's worth was reported to be detectable even within one million naive CD8 T cells. When barcode sub-clustering was left out, chimeric consensus sequences inflated TCR diversity, with chimeras reaching as high as 47%. Modeling indicated roughly 3.3 TCR RNA copies recovered per cell, compared with around 10 by digital PCR, which implies a capture efficiency of approximately 30%. In CMV-specific effector cells, over 99% of molecules were held by clones above 20 RNA copies, whereas under 1% of molecules were held by such clones in naive cells.

The germline V gene (reference sequence) yields SEHNR for CDR1 and FQNEAQ for CDR2. The CDR3, from cysteine to phenylalanine, totals 13 residues. Solely the CDR3 DNA is kept, with 39 bases framed from the first base. A distance of 15 bases separates the germline ends of V and J, which lose 5 bases and 7 bases respectively. Libraries were constructed by PCR. Sequencing was performed on a NextSeq 500. Bulk TCR libraries were generated as previously described, with the TCR primers listed in Table S5 used. The Qiagen AllPrep DNA/RNA kit was used to purify total RNA. Reads from multiple sequencing runs of the same library were pooled before analysis. As for how the authors treated the data: Only reads with exact TCR constant sequence were kept, trimmed to 150 nt, and grouped by their 12-nt molecular barcodes. Reads inside each barcode group were sub-clustered using a 15% Levenshtein threshold, and a quality-weighted consensus sequence was constructed for each RNA molecule. Non-functional sequences were discarded, and so were lower-count sequences lying one edit away from another sequence. On the basis of fitting two negative binomial distributions, barcode sub-clusters with fewer than 20% of the maximum read count were discarded. TCRdb trimmed the raw reads at Q25, called clones with MiXCR and kept productive beta chains. Under each unique CDR3 protein, matching rows form one entry showing the most common genes and DNA. TCRdb, not the authors, supplied the V and J calls. In all, the sample holds some 590,000 distinct CDR3 sequences, and roughly 23% of those were seen once. Clones ranked in the top ten supply approximately 0.75% of the sample.

This clonotype appeared a few times. What this receptor recognizes is not known. Base qualities are not recorded, but no much larger clone differs from it by a single base. Naive CD8 T cell libraries were made from around 20,000 to 1,000,000 sorted cells using 10%, 30% or 50% of purified RNA. Naive CD8 T cells, defined as CD8+CD4-CCR7+CD45RA+, were FACS-sorted into RLT Plus buffer on a BD FACSAria II. Detection sensitivity was tested by spiking Jurkat RNA equal to 9 to 10 TCR copies' worth into samples containing roughly 17,000-1,100,000 naive CD8 T cells. Enrichment of CD8 T cells was performed with RosetteSep CD8+ T Cell Enrichment Cocktail and Ficoll-Paque, after which ACK red cell lysis was carried out.

The source of this sequence is a human donor in good health. Some libraries in this study had Jurkat cell RNA spiked in. The sequence joins TRBV7-9 to TRBJ2-7, with no reliable assignment of the D segment. Sequencing input: naive CD8+ T cells from blood, with Jurkat cell RNA spiked in. The cell subset or site label for this specimen denotes: FACS-sorted CD8+CD4-CCR7+CD45RA+ naive T cells. CDR3 region: CASSHGPLEEQYF. The bases are TGTGCCAGCAGCCACGGACCACTCGAGGAGCAGTACTTC.